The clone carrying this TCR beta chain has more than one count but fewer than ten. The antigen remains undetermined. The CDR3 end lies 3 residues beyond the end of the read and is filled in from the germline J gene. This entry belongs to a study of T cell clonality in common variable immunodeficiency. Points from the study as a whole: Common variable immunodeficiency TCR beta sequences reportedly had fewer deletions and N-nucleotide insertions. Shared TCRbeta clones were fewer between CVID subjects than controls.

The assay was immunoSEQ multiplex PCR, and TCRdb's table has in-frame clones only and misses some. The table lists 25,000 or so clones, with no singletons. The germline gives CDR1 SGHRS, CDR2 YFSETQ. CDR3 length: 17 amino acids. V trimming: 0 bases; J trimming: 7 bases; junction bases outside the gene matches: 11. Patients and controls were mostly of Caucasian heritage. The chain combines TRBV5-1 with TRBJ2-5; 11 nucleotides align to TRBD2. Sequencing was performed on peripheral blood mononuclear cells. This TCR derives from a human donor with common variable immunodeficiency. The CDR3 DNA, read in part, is TGCGCCAGCAGCTTGGCCTTGGATAGCGGGGGGGCCGGGACC. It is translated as CASSLALDSGGAGT. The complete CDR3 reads CASSLALDSGGAGTQYF.